This T cell receptor (beta chain) was sequenced in a study of regulatory T cells in long-lasting Graves disease. In the study overall: Treatment with antithyroid drugs for over 5 years, together with positive TSH receptor antibodies, meant persistent Graves' disease. Study outcomes and limitations: Newly diagnosed disease favored TRBV20-1 and TRBJ2-1 over persistent disease.

Time point here: persistent/refractory GD, antithyroid drugs over 5 years with positive TRAb. Extracted RNA from PBMCs served as the source of the TCR library. The guidelines of the American Thyroid Association were the basis for diagnosing Graves' disease. Germline CDR1 and CDR2: ENHRY and SYGVKD. V dropped 10 bases and J dropped 5 bases, with 15 bases sitting between them. CDR3 length: 13 amino acids. Notes on this clonotype: Its antigen remains unidentified.

HTBI primers from iRepertoire and Arm-PCR of CDR3 regions yielded the TCR beta libraries. TCRdb re-called the multiplex PCR reads through MiXCR, storing one row per CDR3 protein. The sample lists roughly 400,000 distinct CDR3 sequences; around 21% were seen once. Sequencing used peripheral blood mononuclear cells (PBMCs), obtained when the disease was refractory, from a patient treated with antithyroid drugs. The receptor was isolated from a female donor with Graves disease. The chain recombines TRBV10-3 with TRBJ1-5, with D possibly TRBD1 on 6 matching bases. CDR3 coding DNA: TGTGCCACGCTGGGGGGCAGCGATCAGCCCCAGCATTTT. Translation: CATLGGSDQPQHF.